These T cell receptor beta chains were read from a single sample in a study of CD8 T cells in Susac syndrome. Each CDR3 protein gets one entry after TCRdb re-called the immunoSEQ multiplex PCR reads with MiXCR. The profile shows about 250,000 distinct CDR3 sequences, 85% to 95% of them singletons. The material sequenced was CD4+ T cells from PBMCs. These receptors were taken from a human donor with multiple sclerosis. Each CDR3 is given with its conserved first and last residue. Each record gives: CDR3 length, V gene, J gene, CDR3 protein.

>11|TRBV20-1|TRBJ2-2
CSARWSGELFF
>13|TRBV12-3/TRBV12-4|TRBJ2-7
CASSSGTNYEQYF
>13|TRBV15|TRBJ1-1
CATSVTSGTEAFF
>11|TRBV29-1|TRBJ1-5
CSVEGPQPQHF
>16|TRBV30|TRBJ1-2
CAWRRRGNWANYGYTF
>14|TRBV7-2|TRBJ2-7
CASSSDFSSYEQYF
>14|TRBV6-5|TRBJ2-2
CAGGDRDSPGELFF
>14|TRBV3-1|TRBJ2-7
CASSQELASYEQYF
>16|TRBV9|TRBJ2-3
CASSQPLAGVTHTQYF
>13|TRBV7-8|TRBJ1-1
CASSLEGTVSAFF